This section outlines one TCR beta chain sequence together with its context. Its matching antigen is unknown. The sample originates from a study of Ad26.COV2.S vaccination and SARS-CoV-2 variants. Study-wide points: Participants in the vaccine arm had higher spike-specific TCR breadth; placebo recipients had lower.

The protocol was immunoSEQ multiplex PCR, while the TCRdb copy is restricted to in-frame clones and leaves out a portion. The sample consists of about 350,000 clones, around 88% of them appearing once. Stated treatment: around 19 received Ad26.COV2.S at low or high dose, single or two shots; several received placebo; per-sample allocation not given. Material that was analyzed had been drawn on day 63 after the first vaccine or placebo injection. A Boston donor was an adult aged 18-55 years. This sample comprised peripheral blood, obtained in a trial of Ad26.COV2.S vaccine versus placebo. The sequence derives from a person aged 18-60 years who received the Ad26.COV2.S COVID-19 vaccine or a placebo.

The CDR3 sequence: CASSFNEQFF. The CDR3 nucleotides read TGCGCCAGCAGTTTTAATGAGCAGTTCTTC. J is TRBJ2-1 and V is TRBV23-1; D is unresolved. TRBV23-1 is noted as an ORF with a role that remains uncertain. The CDR3 runs 10 residues. Trimming pared 5 bases from V and 7 bases from J, leaving 3 bases between.